This T cell receptor (beta chain) was obtained from a study of Ad26.COV2.S vaccination and SARS-CoV-2 variants. Here immunoSEQ multiplex PCR was the method, and the copy in TCRdb shows in-frame clones only, minus some. The sample records about 400,000 clones, roughly nine tenths being singletons. Germline V gene lookup returns CDR1 MGHRA and CDR2 YSYEKL. CDR3 length: 17 amino acids. V shed 0 bases and J 5 bases; nucleotides not matched to a gene: 10. This clone was picked up one time. Treatment noted: approximately 18 received Ad26.COV2.S at low or high dose, single or two shots; roughly five received placebo; per-sample allocation not given. Sample collection was performed on day 63 after the first vaccine or placebo injection.

The clonotype comes from a person aged 18-60 years who received the Ad26.COV2.S COVID-19 vaccine or a placebo. The chain carries TRBV4-1 and TRBJ2-7, with TRBD2 matching 10 bases. Source: peripheral blood, taken in a trial of Ad26.COV2.S vaccine versus placebo. In nucleotides, the CDR3 is TGCGCCAGCAGCCAAGACCCCCTAAGCGGGGGGGCCCACGAGCAGTACTTC. Amino acids: CASSQDPLSGGAHEQYF.